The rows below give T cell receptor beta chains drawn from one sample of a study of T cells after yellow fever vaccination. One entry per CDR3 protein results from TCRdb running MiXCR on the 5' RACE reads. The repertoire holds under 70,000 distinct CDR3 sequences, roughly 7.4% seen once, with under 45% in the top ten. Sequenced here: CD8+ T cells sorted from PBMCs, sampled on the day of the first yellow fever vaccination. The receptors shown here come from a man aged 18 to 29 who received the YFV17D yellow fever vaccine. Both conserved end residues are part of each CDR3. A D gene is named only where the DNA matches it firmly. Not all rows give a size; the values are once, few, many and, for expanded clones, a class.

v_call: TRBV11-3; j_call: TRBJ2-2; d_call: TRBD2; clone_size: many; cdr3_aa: CASSLAVTGELFF; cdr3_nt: TGTGCCAGCAGCCTAGCGGTCACCGGGGAGCTGTTTTTT
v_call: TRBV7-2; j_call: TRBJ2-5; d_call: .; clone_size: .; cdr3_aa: CASSLAGKEETQYF; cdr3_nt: TGTGCCAGCAGCTTAGCCGGGAAGGAAGAGACCCAGTACTTC
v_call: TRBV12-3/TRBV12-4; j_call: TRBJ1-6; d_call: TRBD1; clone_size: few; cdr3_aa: CASTPSRDRTFRGPLHF; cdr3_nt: TGTGCCAGCACCCCATCCCGGGACAGAACCTTCCGAGGCCCCCTCCACTTT
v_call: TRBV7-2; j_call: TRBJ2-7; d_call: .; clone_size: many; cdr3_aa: CASMAGGYEQYF; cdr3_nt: TGTGCCAGCATGGCTGGAGGGTACGAGCAGTACTTC
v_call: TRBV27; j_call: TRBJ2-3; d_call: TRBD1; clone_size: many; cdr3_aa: CASRTGADTQYF; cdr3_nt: TGTGCCAGCCGGACAGGGGCAGATACGCAGTATTTT
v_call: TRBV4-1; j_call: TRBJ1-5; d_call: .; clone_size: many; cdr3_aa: CASSQFNHQPQHF; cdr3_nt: TGCGCCAGCAGCCAATTTAACCATCAGCCCCAGCATTTT
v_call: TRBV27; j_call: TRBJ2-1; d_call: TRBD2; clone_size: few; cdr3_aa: CASSLVHGLAGAPFNNEQFF; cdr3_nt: TGTGCCAGCAGTTTAGTCCATGGGCTAGCGGGGGCCCCTTTCAACAATGAGCAGTTCTTC
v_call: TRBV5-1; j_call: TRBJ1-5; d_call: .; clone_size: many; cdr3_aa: CASSFGNQPQHF; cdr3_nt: TGCGCCAGCAGCTTCGGCAATCAGCCCCAGCATTTT
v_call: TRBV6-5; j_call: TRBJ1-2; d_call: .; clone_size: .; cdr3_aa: CASSYGGKVGYTF; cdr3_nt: TGTGCCAGCAGTTACGGCGGCAAGGTGGGCTACACCTTC
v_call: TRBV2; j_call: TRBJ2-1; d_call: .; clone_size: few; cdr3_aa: CASSEALQWGNVYNEQFF; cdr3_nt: TGTGCCAGCAGTGAAGCGCTTCAATGGGGGAACGTATACAATGAGCAGTTCTTC
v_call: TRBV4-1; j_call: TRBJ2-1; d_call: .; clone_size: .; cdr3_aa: CASSHPGNEQFF; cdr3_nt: TGCGCCAGCAGTCACCCCGGGAATGAGCAGTTCTTC
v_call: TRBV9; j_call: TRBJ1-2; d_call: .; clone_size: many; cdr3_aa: CASGQNGGYTF; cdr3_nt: TGTGCCAGCGGACAGAATGGAGGCTACACCTTC
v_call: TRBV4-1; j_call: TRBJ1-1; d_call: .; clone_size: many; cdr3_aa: CASSQGKGKNTEAFF; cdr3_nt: TGCGCCAGCAGCCAAGGGAAGGGCAAGAACACTGAAGCTTTCTTT
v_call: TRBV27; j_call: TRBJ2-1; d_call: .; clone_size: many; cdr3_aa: CASSLFKGSRGEQFF; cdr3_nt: TGTGCCAGCAGTTTATTTAAGGGGTCGCGGGGTGAGCAGTTCTTC
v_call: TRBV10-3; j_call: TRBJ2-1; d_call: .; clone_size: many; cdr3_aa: CAISETKVNEQFF; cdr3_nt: TGTGCCATCAGTGAGACGAAGGTAAATGAGCAGTTCTTC
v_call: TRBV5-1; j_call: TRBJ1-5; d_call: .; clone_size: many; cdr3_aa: CASSLDPLRRDQPQHF; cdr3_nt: TGCGCCAGCAGCTTGGACCCATTGAGGCGTGATCAGCCCCAGCATTTT
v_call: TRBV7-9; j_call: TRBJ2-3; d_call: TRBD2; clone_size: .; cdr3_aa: CASSRGLAGTDTQYF; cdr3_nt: TGTGCCAGCAGCCGGGGACTAGCAGGCACAGATACGCAGTATTTT
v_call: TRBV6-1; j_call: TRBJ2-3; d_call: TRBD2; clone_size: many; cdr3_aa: CASSIAGAFTDTQYF; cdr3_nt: TGTGCCAGCAGTATAGCGGGGGCCTTCACAGATACGCAGTATTTT
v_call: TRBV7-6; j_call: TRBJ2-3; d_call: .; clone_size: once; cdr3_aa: CASSLGGRGPGTQYF; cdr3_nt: TGTGCCAGCAGCTTAGGCGGACGGGGACCCGGGACGCAGTATTTT
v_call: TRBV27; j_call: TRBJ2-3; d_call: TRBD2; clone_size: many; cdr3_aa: CASSVLASRYTQYF; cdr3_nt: TGTGCCAGCAGTGTACTAGCGTCTAGGTATACGCAGTATTTT
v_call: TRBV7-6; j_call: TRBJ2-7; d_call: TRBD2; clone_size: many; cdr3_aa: CASSLSGGGQYEQYF; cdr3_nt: TGTGCCAGCAGCTTATCCGGCGGGGGGCAGTACGAGCAGTACTTC
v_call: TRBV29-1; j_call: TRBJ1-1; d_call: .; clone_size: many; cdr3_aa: CSVDSSTEAFF; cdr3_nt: TGCAGCGTTGACAGCAGCACTGAAGCTTTCTTT
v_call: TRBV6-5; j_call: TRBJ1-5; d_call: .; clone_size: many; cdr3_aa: CASSYSRRGQPQHF; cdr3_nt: TGTGCCAGCAGTTACTCGAGGAGAGGTCAGCCCCAGCATTTT
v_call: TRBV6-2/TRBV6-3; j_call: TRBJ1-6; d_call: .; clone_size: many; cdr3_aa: CASGLPGQGHNSPLHF; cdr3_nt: TGTGCCAGCGGACTACCGGGCCAAGGGCATAATTCACCCCTCCACTTT
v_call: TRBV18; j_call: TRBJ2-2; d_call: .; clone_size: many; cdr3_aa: CASSSTGELFF; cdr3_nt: TGTGCCAGCTCAAGCACCGGGGAGCTGTTTTTT
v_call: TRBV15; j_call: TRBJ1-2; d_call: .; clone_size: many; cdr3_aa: CATSRGLNYGYTF; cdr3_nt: TGTGCCACCAGCAGAGGCCTCAACTATGGCTACACCTTC
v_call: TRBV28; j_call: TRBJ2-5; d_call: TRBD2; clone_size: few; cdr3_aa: CAAGEGRETQYF; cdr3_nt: TGTGCCGCCGGGGAGGGCCGAGAGACCCAGTACTTC
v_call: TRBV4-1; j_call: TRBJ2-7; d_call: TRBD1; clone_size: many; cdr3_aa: CASSLTGAHEQYF; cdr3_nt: TGCGCCAGCAGCCTGACAGGGGCCCACGAGCAGTACTTC
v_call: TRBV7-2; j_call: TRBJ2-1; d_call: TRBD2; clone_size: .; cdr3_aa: CASSPSGGIYNEQFF; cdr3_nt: TGTGCCAGCAGCCCAAGCGGGGGTATCTACAATGAGCAGTTCTTC
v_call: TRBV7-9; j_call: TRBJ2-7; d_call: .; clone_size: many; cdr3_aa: CASSFGPFSYEQYF; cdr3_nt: TGTGCCAGCAGCTTTGGCCCTTTCTCCTACGAGCAGTACTTC
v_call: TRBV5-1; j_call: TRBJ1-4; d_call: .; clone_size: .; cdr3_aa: CASSLYFRGDYEKLFF; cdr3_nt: TGCGCCAGCAGCCTTTATTTCAGGGGTGACTATGAAAAACTGTTTTTT
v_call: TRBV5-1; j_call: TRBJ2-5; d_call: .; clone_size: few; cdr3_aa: CASSPDPGRYQETQYF; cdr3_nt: TGCGCCAGCAGCCCGGACCCAGGGCGGTACCAAGAGACCCAGTACTTC
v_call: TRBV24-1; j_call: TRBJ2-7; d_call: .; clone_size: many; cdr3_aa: CATSDNYEQYF; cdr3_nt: TGTGCCACCAGTGACAACTACGAGCAGTACTTC
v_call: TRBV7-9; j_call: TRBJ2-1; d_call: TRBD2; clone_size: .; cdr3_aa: CASSSLAGAYNEQFF; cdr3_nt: TGTGCCAGCAGCTCCCTAGCGGGGGCCTACAATGAGCAGTTCTTC
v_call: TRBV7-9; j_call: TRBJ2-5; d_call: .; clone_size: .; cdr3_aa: CASSRAGTGQETQYF; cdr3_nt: TGTGCCAGCAGTCGGGCAGGGACGGGGCAAGAGACCCAGTACTTC
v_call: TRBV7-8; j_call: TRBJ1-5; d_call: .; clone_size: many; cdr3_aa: CASSLVPGGISNQPQHF; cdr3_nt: TGTGCCAGCAGCTTAGTCCCGGGGGGAATATCAAATCAGCCCCAGCATTTT
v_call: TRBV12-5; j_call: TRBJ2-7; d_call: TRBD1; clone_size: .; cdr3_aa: CASGTGTGVNEQYF; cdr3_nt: TGTGCTAGTGGTACCGGGACAGGGGTAAACGAGCAGTACTTC
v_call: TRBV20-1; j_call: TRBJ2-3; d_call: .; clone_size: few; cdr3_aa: CSARGGASGTDTQYF; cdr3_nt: TGCAGTGCTAGGGGGGGGGCGTCTGGCACAGATACGCAGTATTTT
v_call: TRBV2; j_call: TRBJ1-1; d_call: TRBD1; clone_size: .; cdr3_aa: CASCKKTGITEAFF; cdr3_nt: TGTGCCAGCTGCAAGAAGACAGGGATCACTGAAGCTTTCTTT
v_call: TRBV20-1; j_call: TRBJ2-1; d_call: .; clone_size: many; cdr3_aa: CSARDTVSYNEQFF; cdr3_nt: TGCAGTGCTAGGGACACGGTATCCTACAATGAGCAGTTCTTC
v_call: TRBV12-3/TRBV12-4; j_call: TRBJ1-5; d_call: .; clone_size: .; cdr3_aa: CASAKGQPQHF; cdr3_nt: TGTGCCAGCGCGAAGGGTCAGCCCCAGCATTTT
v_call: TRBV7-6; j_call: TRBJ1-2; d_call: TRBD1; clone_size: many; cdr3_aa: CASSLGTVYTF; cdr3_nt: TGTGCCAGCAGCTTGGGGACAGTCTACACCTTC
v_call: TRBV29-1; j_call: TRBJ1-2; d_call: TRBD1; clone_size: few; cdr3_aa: CSVSPGTGKAYGYTF; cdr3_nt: TGCAGCGTTTCCCCCGGGACAGGGAAGGCCTATGGCTACACCTTC
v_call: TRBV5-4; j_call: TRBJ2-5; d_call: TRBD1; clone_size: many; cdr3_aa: CASSPTGMEETQYF; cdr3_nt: TGTGCCAGCAGCCCGACAGGGATGGAAGAGACCCAGTACTTC
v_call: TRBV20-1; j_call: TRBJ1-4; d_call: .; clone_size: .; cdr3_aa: CSARPPGQSSTNEKLFF; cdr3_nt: TGCAGTGCTAGACCACCGGGCCAAAGCTCAACTAATGAAAAACTGTTTTTT
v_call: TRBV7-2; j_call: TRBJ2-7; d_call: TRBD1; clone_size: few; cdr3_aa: CASNRGQTYEQYF; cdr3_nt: TGTGCCAGCAACCGGGGACAGACCTACGAGCAGTACTTC